One sample yielded the 8 T cell receptor beta chains listed below, sequenced in a study of T cells after yellow fever vaccination. TCRdb fed the 5' RACE reads into MiXCR, producing one record per CDR3 protein. The table lists roughly 330,000 distinct CDR3 sequences, 6.8% of them singletons. The sequences come from PBMCs, collected 45 days after the first yellow fever vaccination. The receptors were gathered from a man aged 18 to 29 who received the YFV17D yellow fever vaccine.

The J gene is TRBJ2-5, the V gene TRBV27; no definite D call. The CDR3 length is 13 residues. From germline, CDR1 is MNHEY and CDR2 SMNVEV (reference sequence). Trimming took 2 bases from V and 4 from J, leaving 8 bases between them. The CDR3 spells CASSLTAPETQYF. The CDR3 coding sequence is TGTGCCAGCAGTTTAACAGCCCCAGAGACCCAGTACTTC.

This clonotype was detected only a few times. V and J are TRBV12-3 or TRBV12-4 and TRBJ1-1; tentative D call: TRBD1 (6 bases). The length of the CDR3 is 14 residues. Trimming removed 10 bases from V and 1 base from J, with 16 bases in between. The CDR3 DNA sequence: TGTGCCACACTGAGGGGGGCGGGGAACACTGAAGCTTTCTTT. Translation gives CATLRGAGNTEAFF.

This clonotype was observed a handful of times. The chain carries TRBV11-2 and TRBJ2-3, with 9 positions matching TRBD2. The V gene's germline CDR1 is SGHAT and CDR2 FQNNGV. V lost 4 bases to trimming and J lost 4 bases; unmatched junction nucleotides: 12. This CDR3 region has 17 residues. The CDR3 nucleotides are TGTGCCAGCAGCTCCCTCTTCTCGCGGGGGGGCTCAGATACGCAGTATTTT. It is translated as CASSSLFSRGGSDTQYF. The full variable domain, with the rest looked up from reference TRBV11-2 and TRBJ2-3, is EAGVAQSPRYKIIEKRQSVAFWCNPISGHATLYWYQQILGQGPKLLIQFQNNGVVDDSQLPKDRFSAERLKGVDSTLKIQPAKLEDSAVYLCASSSLFSRGGSDTQYFGPGTRLTVL.

This clonotype was recorded at least ten times. This rearrangement joins TRBV12-3 or TRBV12-4 to TRBJ2-7; TRBD1 matches 11 bases. The junction had 4 bases not matched to a gene; V was cut back by 6 bases and J by 3 bases. This CDR3 contains 14 residues. Written as DNA, the CDR3 is TGTGCCAGCAGGAGGACAGGGGGCAACTACGAGCAGTACTTC. This translates into CASRRTGGNYEQYF.

This chain joins TRBV4-1 and TRBJ1-2, with 8 nucleotides matching TRBD1. The V and J ends lost 1 base and 3 bases, in that order; junction bases with no gene match: 4. CDR1 is MGHRA, CDR2 YSYEKL, per germline. The CDR3 covers 15 residues. The CDR3: CASSQGPGGDYGYTF. DNA of the CDR3: TGCGCCAGCAGCCAAGGACCAGGGGGCGACTATGGCTACACCTTC.

The chain uses TRBV20-1 and TRBJ2-2; D gene uncertain. CDR1 is DFQATT and CDR2 is SNEGSKA in the germline V gene (reference sequence). V lost 0 bases and J 6 bases, leaving 8 bases between the germline ends. CDR3 length equals 13 residues. CDR3 sequence: CSARDRGAGELFF. The CDR3 DNA reads TGCAGTGCTAGAGATCGAGGTGCCGGGGAGCTGTTTTTT.

The table lists this clonotype with many counts. The CDR3 region has the DNA TGTGCCAGCAAAGGACAGGGGGCGCTTAATGAGCAGTTCTTC. Its protein is CASKGQGALNEQFF. The V call is TRBV7-2, the J call TRBJ2-1, with 11 positions matching TRBD1. Germline CDR1 reads SGHTA; CDR2 reads FQGNSA. The length of the CDR3 is 14 residues. Trimming removed 7 bases from V and 7 bases from J; junction bases left unmatched: 6. The full variable domain, in which reference TRBV7-2 and TRBJ2-1 provide the parts outside the CDR3, is GAGVSQSPSNKVTEKGKDVELRCDPISGHTALYWYRQSLGQGLEFLIYFQGNSAPDKSGLPSDRFSAERTGGSVSTLTIQRTQQEDSAVYLCASKGQGALNEQFFGPGTRLTVL.

The chain combines TRBV5-1 with TRBJ1-5; TRBD1 might be the D (5 bases). The CDR3 runs to 15 residues. Germline CDR1 and CDR2: SGHRS and YFSETQ. V was clipped by 0 bases and J by 0 bases, with 7 bases between them. In nucleotides, the CDR3 is TGCGCCAGCAGCTTGGCGGGACTTAGCAATCAGCCCCAGCATTTT. This sequence encodes CASSLAGLSNQPQHF.